This T cell receptor beta chain was observed in a study of shared T cell receptors in the human thymus. The CDR3 contains 17 residues. Trimming cost V 0 bases and J 6 bases; bases outside gene matches: 10. The germline V gene has CDR1 SGHVS and CDR2 FNYEAQ. Measured with immunoSEQ multiplex PCR; TCRdb has only the in-frame clones, and not every one. Of 600,000 to 900,000 clones in the sample, 70% to 90% were seen once. These same data were also listed under a study on human thymus T cells.

V gene TRBV7-6 combines with J gene TRBJ2-4; 8 bases are shared with TRBD1. The TCR originated in a girl less than two years old with a congenital heart defect. The specimen sequenced was thymocytes. Here the CDR3 reads CASSLASTGEEGNIQYF. The CDR3 DNA reads TGTGCCAGCAGCTTAGCGTCGACAGGGGAAGAGGGAAACATTCAGTACTTC.